The next 26 T cell receptor beta chains were all read from a single sample in a study of monozygotic twins with inflammatory bowel disease. After re-calling the 5' RACE reads, TCRdb lists one entry per CDR3 protein, DNA absent. Its listing shows about 300,000 distinct CDR3 sequences. The sample consisted of blood. The receptor source for this set is a human donor with ulcerative colitis or Crohn's disease, or a healthy co-twin of an affected twin (not recorded which).

This chain connects TRBV20-1 to TRBJ2-7; no DNA is available, so the TRBD2 call from TCRdb remains unchecked. Germline V gives CDR1 DFQATT, CDR2 SNEGSKA (reference sequence). The CDR3 contains 11 residues. CDR3 residues: CPEGKTREQYF.

The chain employs TRBV4-3 and TRBJ2-7; TCRdb lists TRBD2, though no DNA is available to test this call. CDR3 length: 14 amino acids. Germline CDR1 and CDR2: LGHNA and YSLEER. This CDR3 is CASSHLAGDYEQYF.

The chain links TRBV28 to TRBJ2-4. This CDR3 comprises 16 residues. The germline gives CDR1 MDHEN, CDR2 SYDVKM. This CDR3 reads CASSLVPNLAKNIQYF.

The chain links TRBV28 to TRBJ2-7. The germline V gene has CDR1 MDHEN and CDR2 SYDVKM. This CDR3 region has 16 residues. CDR3 amino acids: CATKIQGPQTPYEQYF. Full variable domain (rest looked up from reference TRBV28 and TRBJ2-7): DVKVTQSSRYLVKRTGEKVFLECVQDMDHENMFWYRQDPGLGLRLIYFSYDVKMKEKGDIPEGYSVSREKKERFSLILESASTNQTSMYLCATKIQGPQTPYEQYFGPGTRLTVT.

The chain is built from TRBV6-5 and TRBJ2-3. Germline V CDR1 and CDR2: MNHEY, SVGAGI. This CDR3 spans 13 amino acids. The CDR3 loop reads CASSSVSTDTQYF.

V and J are TRBV10-3 and TRBJ2-1; the TCRdb D gene call, TRBD1, has no DNA to confirm it. CDR1 is ENHRY, CDR2 SYGVKD, per germline. The CDR3 has 15 residues. CDR3 protein: CAISGPGQGQREQFF.

The CDR3 protein is CASSFQPPGQGTHEQYF. V gene TRBV5-1 combines with J gene TRBJ2-7; TCRdb returns TRBD1, unconfirmable since there is no DNA. In germline, CDR1 is SGHRS, CDR2 YFSETQ. The CDR3 loop spans 17 amino acids.

The chain combines TRBV7-2 with TRBJ2-7; TCRdb selects TRBD1, and the lack of DNA leaves this call unchecked. CDR1 SGHTA and CDR2 FQGNSA come from the germline V gene. This CDR3 is built from 15 residues. The CDR3 loop reads CASSLGSDRPYEQYF. The complete variable domain, with remaining parts taken from reference TRBV7-2 and TRBJ2-7, reads GAGVSQSPSNKVTEKGKDVELRCDPISGHTALYWYRQSLGQGLEFLIYFQGNSAPDKSGLPSDRFSAERTGGSVSTLTIQRTQQEDSAVYLCASSLGSDRPYEQYFGPGTRLTVT.

The V call is TRBV28, the J call TRBJ1-4. The CDR3 extends over 15 amino acids. The germline gives CDR1 MDHEN, CDR2 SYDVKM. This CDR3 is CASSFGGATNEKLFF.

J is TRBJ2-2 and V is TRBV11-2. Germline assignment: CDR1 SGHAT and CDR2 FQNNGV. The CDR3 sequence is 13 residues long. The chain's CDR3 is CASSLLLTGELFF.

The chain uses TRBV28 and TRBJ2-1. CDR3 length: 15 amino acids. CDR1 and CDR2 from the germline V gene are MDHEN and SYDVKM. Here the CDR3 reads CASSLGAAPYNEQFF.

The chain couples TRBV5-1 to TRBJ2-2; TCRdb names TRBD1, which stays unverified in the absence of DNA. Germline V gene data show CDR1 as SGHRS and CDR2 as YFSETQ. There are 16 residues in the CDR3. The CDR3 is CASSADRGRYGGELFF.

This rearrangement joins TRBV6-2 or TRBV6-3 to TRBJ1-2. The germline V gene encodes CDR1 MNHEY and CDR2 SVGEGT. CDR3 size: 14 residues. CDR3 in amino acids: CASTKIGPDGGYTF.

The rearrangement joins TRBV6-5 to TRBJ2-7. The germline V gene encodes CDR1 MNHEY and CDR2 SVGAGI. The CDR3 loop spans 12 amino acids. CDR3 protein: CACHSNSYEQYF.

The chain recombines TRBV7-9 with TRBJ2-5; TCRdb returns TRBD1, unconfirmable since there is no DNA. CDR3 length: 17 amino acids. Germline V lookup: CDR1 SEHNR, CDR2 FQNEAQ (reference sequence). The CDR3 is CASSPRRPGRRQETQYF. Using reference TRBV7-9 and TRBJ2-5 for the parts outside the CDR3, the full variable domain is DTGVSQNPRHKITKRGQNVTFRCDPISEHNRLYWYRQTLGQGPEFLTYFQNEAQLEKSRLLSDRFSAERPKGSFSTLEIQRTEQGDSAMYLCASSPRRPGRRQETQYFGPGTRLLVL.

The CDR3 is CASSNTGSYEQYF. The chain combines TRBV5-1 with TRBJ2-7; TCRdb's D gene call, TRBD1, goes unchecked for lack of DNA. This CDR3 is 13 amino acids long. Germline V gives CDR1 SGHRS, CDR2 YFSETQ. Looking up the rest from reference TRBV5-1 and TRBJ2-7 gives the full variable domain: KAGVTQTPRYLIKTRGQQVTLSCSPISGHRSVSWYQQTPGQGLQFLFEYFSETQRNKGNFPGRFSGRQFSNSRSEMNVSTLELGDSALYLCASSNTGSYEQYFGPGTRLTVT.

The V and J genes are TRBV15 and TRBJ2-2; TCRdb returns TRBD2, unconfirmable since there is no DNA. The CDR3 is 18 residues long. Germline-derived CDR1 and CDR2 are LNHNV and YYDKDF (reference sequence). CDR3: CATSRDLILAGNTGELFF.

The chain's CDR3 is CASSPTGSEQFF. J is TRBJ2-1 and V is TRBV4-3; the TCRdb D gene call, TRBD2, has no DNA to confirm it. This CDR3 region has 12 residues. CDR1 and CDR2 from the germline V gene are LGHNA and YSLEER.

V usage is TRBV5-5 and J usage is TRBJ2-7; the TCRdb D gene call, TRBD1, has no DNA to confirm it. Germline V lookup: CDR1 SGHKS, CDR2 YYEKEE (reference sequence). The CDR3 runs 14 residues. The CDR3 spells CASRLGHSPYEQYF.

J is TRBJ2-7 and V is TRBV6-1; with no DNA, the TCRdb D assignment of TRBD1 cannot be verified. Germline CDR1 MNHNS, CDR2 SASEGT. CDR3 length: 15 amino acids. CDR3 in amino acids: CASRPRQGSSYEQYF.

The CDR3 loop is CAISQTGSPEAFF. This chain connects TRBV10-3 to TRBJ1-1; TCRdb's D call of TRBD1 is untestable without DNA. Germline CDR1 and CDR2: ENHRY and SYGVKD. The CDR3 extends over 13 amino acids.

The chain uses TRBV27 and TRBJ1-4. The CDR3 runs 13 residues. Germline V lookup: CDR1 MNHEY, CDR2 SMNVEV (reference sequence). CDR3 region: CASMTMGYEKLFF.

The chain recombines TRBV6-2 or TRBV6-3 with TRBJ1-2; the TCRdb call, TRBD1, lacks DNA for checking. The CDR3 totals 16 residues. Germline V lookup: CDR1 MNHEY, CDR2 SVGEGT. CDR3: CASSPPGQASAYGYTF.

V gene TRBV6-1 combines with J gene TRBJ2-1; TCRdb's assignment of TRBD2 cannot be checked, as there is no DNA. This CDR3 region has 13 residues. Germline loops: CDR1 MNHNS, CDR2 SASEGT. CDR3 residues: CASMAGGPFEQFF.

This sequence joins TRBV20-1 and TRBJ2-4; there is no DNA to check the TCRdb D call of TRBD2. CDR1 and CDR2 (germline): DFQATT, SNEGSKA (reference sequence). The CDR3 contains 15 residues. The CDR3 region is CSARRGTSGNHIQYF.

The V gene is TRBV12-3 or TRBV12-4, the J gene TRBJ1-4. The length of the CDR3 is 12 residues. The CDR3 sequence: CASSWGNEKLFF.